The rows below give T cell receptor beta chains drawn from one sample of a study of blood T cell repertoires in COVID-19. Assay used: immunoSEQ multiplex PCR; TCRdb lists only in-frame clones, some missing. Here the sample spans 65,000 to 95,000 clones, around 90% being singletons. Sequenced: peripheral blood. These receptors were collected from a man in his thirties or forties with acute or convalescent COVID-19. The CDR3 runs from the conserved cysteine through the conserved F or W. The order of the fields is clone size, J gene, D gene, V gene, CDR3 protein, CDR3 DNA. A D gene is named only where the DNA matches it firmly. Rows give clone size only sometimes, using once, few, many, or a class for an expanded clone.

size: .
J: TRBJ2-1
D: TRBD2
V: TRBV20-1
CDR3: CSATSGTEQFF
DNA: TGCAGTGCTACTAGCGGCACAGAGCAGTTCTTC

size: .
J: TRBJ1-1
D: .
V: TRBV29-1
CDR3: CSGQYMNTEAFF
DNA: TGCAGCGGGCAGTACATGAACACTGAAGCTTTCTTT

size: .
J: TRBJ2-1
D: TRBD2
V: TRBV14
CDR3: CASSLWTSSNEQFF
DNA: TGTGCCAGCAGTTTATGGACTAGCAGCAATGAGCAGTTCTTC

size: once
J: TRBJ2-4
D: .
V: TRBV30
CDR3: CAWNRGGNIQYF
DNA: TGTGCCTGGAACAGGGGAGGAAACATTCAGTACTTC

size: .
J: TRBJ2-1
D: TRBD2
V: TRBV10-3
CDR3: CAISGGTSSYNEQFF
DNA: TGTGCCATCAGTGGCGGGACTAGCTCCTACAATGAGCAGTTCTTC

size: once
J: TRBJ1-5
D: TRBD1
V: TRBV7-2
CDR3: CASSLGDRGNQPQHF
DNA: TGTGCCAGCAGCTTAGGGGACAGGGGCAATCAGCCCCAGCATTTT

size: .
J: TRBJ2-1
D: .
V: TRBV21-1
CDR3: CASSYSEAGGPHEQFF
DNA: TGTGCCAGCAGCTATTCGGAGGCGGGAGGGCCACATGAGCAGTTCTTC

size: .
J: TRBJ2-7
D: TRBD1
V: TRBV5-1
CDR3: CASGIAGGSYEQYF
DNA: TGCGCCAGCGGGATCGCAGGGGGCTCCTACGAGCAGTACTTC

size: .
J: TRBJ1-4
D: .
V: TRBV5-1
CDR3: CASSPGHSNEKLFF
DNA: TGCGCCAGCAGCCCTGGACACTCTAATGAAAAACTGTTTTTT

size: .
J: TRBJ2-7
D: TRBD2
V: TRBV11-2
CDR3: CASSLDLAGSHEQYF
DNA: TGTGCCAGCAGCTTAGATCTAGCGGGAAGCCACGAGCAGTACTTC

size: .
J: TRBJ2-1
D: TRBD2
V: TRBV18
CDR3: CASSPGLAGGLPYNEQFF
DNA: TGTGCCAGCTCACCGGGACTAGCGGGAGGGCTCCCCTACAATGAGCAGTTCTTC

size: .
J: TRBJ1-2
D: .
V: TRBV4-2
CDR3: CASSQDWTINGGYTF
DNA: TGTGCCAGCAGCCAAGATTGGACAATCAACGGCGGCTACACCTTC

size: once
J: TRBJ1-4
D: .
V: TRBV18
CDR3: CASSAGLGEKLFF
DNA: TGTGCCAGCTCAGCAGGCTTAGGTGAAAAACTGTTTTTT

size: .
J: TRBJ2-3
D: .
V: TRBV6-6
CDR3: CASTIGESTDTQYF
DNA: TGTGCCAGCACCATTGGTGAGAGCACAGATACGCAGTATTTT

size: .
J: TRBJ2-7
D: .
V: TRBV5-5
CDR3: CASRSPTLAEQYF
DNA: TGTGCCAGCAGGAGTCCGACATTAGCGGAGCAGTACTTC

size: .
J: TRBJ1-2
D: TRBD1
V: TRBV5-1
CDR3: CASSFQGAHGYTF
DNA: TGCGCCAGCAGCTTCCAGGGGGCGCATGGCTACACCTTC

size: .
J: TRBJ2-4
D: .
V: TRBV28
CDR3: CASSWFGATKNIQYF
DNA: TGTGCCAGCAGTTGGTTCGGTGCGACCAAAAACATTCAGTACTTC

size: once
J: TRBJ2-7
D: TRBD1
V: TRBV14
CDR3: CASSHYRGYEQYF
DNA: TGTGCCAGCAGCCACTACAGGGGCTACGAGCAGTACTTC

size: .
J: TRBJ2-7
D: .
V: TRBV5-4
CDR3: CASSPYRTSYEQYF
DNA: TGTGCCAGCAGTCCCTACCGTACCTCCTACGAGCAGTACTTC

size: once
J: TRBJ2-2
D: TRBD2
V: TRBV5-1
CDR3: CASSFQGTSGNTGELFF
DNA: TGCGCCAGCAGCTTCCAGGGAACTAGCGGGAACACCGGGGAGCTGTTTTTT

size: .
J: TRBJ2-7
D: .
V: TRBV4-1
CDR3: CASSQDLAGDFYEQYF
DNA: TGCGCCAGCAGCCAAGATCTGGCAGGGGATTTCTACGAGCAGTACTTC

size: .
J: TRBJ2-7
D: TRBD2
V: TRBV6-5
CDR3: CASSRLALSSYEQYF
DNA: TGTGCCAGCAGTAGACTAGCACTGAGCTCCTACGAGCAGTACTTC

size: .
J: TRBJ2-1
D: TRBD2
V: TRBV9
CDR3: CASSVGSGRDNEQFF
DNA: TGTGCCAGCAGCGTAGGTTCAGGGAGGGACAATGAGCAGTTCTTC

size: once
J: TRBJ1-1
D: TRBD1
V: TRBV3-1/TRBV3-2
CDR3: CASSPRRRGRLNTEAFF
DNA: TGTGCCAGCAGTCCCCGACGGAGGGGGCGGTTGAACACTGAAGCTTTCTTT

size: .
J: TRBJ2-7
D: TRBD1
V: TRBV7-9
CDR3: CASSHRGRVNEQYF
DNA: TGTGCCAGCAGCCACAGGGGTAGAGTCAACGAGCAGTACTTC

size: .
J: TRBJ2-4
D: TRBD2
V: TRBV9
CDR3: CASSAGLAQNIQYF
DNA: TGTGCCAGCAGCGCGGGACTAGCCCAAAACATTCAGTACTTC

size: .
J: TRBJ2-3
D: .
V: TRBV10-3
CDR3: CAISESNRAGDTQYF
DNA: TGTGCCATCAGTGAGTCAAACAGGGCTGGAGATACGCAGTATTTT

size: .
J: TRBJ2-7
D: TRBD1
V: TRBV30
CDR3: CAWSQGANYEQYF
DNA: TGTGCCTGGTCGCAGGGGGCTAACTACGAGCAGTACTTC

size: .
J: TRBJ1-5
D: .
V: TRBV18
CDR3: CASSPPGAGQPQHF
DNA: TGTGCCAGCTCACCACCGGGGGCAGGGCAGCCCCAGCATTTT

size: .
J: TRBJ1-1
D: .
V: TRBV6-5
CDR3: CASSRGGGTEAFF
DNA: TGTGCCAGCAGCCGCGGGGGGGGCACTGAAGCTTTCTTT

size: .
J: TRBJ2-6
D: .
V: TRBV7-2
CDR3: CASFEGAGANVLTF
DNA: TGTGCCAGCTTCGAGGGCGCTGGGGCCAACGTCCTGACTTTC

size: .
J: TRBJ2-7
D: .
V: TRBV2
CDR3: CASSELRGTYEQYF
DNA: TGTGCCAGCAGTGAGCTCAGGGGCACCTACGAGCAGTACTTC

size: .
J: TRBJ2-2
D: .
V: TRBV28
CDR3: CASSLRRSTGELFF
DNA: TGTGCCAGCAGTTTACGGAGATCAACCGGGGAGCTGTTTTTT

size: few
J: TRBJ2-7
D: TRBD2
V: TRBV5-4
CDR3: CASSPTERDGSEQYF
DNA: TGTGCCAGCAGCCCGACGGAGCGGGATGGTTCCGAGCAGTACTTC

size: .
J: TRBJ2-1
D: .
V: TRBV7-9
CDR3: CAIYLGNEQFF
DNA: TGTGCCATCTACCTTGGCAATGAGCAGTTCTTC

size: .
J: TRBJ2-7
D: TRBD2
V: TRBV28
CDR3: CASSRLREGSYEQYF
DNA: TGTGCCAGCAGCCGACTGCGGGAGGGATCCTACGAGCAGTACTTC

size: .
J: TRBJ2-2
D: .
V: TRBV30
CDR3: CAWSVQVRSYTGELFF
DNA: TGTGCCTGGAGTGTACAAGTCAGGTCCTATACCGGGGAGCTGTTTTTT

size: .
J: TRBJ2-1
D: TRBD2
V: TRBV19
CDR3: CASSFSSGTWDEQFF
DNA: TGTGCCAGTAGTTTCTCTAGCGGGACATGGGATGAGCAGTTCTTC

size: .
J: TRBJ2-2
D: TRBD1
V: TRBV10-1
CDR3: CASRSGTGGTGELFF
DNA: TGCGCCAGCAGATCTGGGACAGGGGGGACCGGGGAGCTGTTTTTT

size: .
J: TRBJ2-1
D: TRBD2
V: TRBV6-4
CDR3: CASSDSTSGSNEQFF
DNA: TGTGCCAGCAGTGACTCGACTAGCGGGAGCAATGAGCAGTTCTTC

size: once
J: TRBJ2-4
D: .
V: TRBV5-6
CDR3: CASSPYRAAKNIQYF
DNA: TGTGCCAGCAGCCCCTACAGGGCGGCCAAAAACATTCAGTACTTC

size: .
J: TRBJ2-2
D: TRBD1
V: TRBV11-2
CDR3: CASRSQGANTGELFF
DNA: TGTGCCAGCAGATCTCAGGGGGCGAACACCGGGGAGCTGTTTTTT

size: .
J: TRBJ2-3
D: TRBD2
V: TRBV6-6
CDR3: CASSYGLAGVDTQYF
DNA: TGTGCCAGCAGTTACGGGCTAGCGGGAGTGGATACGCAGTATTTT

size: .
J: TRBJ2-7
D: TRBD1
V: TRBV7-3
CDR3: CASSLTGDGFYEQYF
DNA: TGTGCCAGCAGTCTTACAGGGGATGGCTTCTACGAGCAGTACTTC

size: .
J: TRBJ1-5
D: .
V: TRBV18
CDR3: CASSPDYSNQPQHF
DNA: TGTGCCAGCTCACCGGACTATAGCAATCAGCCCCAGCATTTT